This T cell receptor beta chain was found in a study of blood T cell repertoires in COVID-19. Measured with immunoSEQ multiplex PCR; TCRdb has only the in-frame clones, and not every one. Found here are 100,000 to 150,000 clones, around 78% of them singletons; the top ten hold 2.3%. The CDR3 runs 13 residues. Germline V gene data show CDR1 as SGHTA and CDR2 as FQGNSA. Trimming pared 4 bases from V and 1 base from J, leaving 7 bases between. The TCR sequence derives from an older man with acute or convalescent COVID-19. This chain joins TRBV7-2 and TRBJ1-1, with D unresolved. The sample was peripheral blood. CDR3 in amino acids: CASSSRQNTEAFF. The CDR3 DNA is TGTGCCAGCAGCTCTCGACAGAACACTGAAGCTTTCTTT.